The present entry profiles one TCR beta chain with its context. Its antigen is still unknown. Sequenced with the Oncomine TCR Beta short-read assay was DNA taken from cultured CD4+ T cells. The template was genomic DNA from cultured CD4+ T cells. TCRdb reprocessed the PCR reads via MiXCR and lists one record per CDR3 protein. Of some 14,000 distinct CDR3 sequences listed, under 75% are singletons. This entry is derived from a study of vaccination and CD4 T cells after COVID-19. For the study at large: Convalescent patients were SARS-CoV-2 positive by nasal swab PCR; about 9 mild, one severe. Broader study findings: Convalescent patients' median share of reactive clones seen only post-vaccination was approximately 85%.

Trimming at V came to 4 bases and at J to 10 bases, leaving 10 bases not matched to a gene. The CDR3 is made up of 15 amino acids. In germline, CDR1 is SGDLS, CDR2 YYNGEE. Treatment of the sample: approximately nine-day PBMC culture with coronavirus spike peptide pools or control peptides (ViraFEST assay). Roughly 2 million PBMCs went into each well for culture with around 9.2 IU/ml IL-2 and around 10 ug/ml peptide pools. The sequence was obtained from a human donor who had recovered from COVID-19. This chain uses TRBV9 with TRBJ1-6; TRBD1 aligns across 8 bases. Material for sequencing was CD4+ T cells from blood, cultured in vitro. The DNA of the CDR3 is TGTGCCAGCAGCATGACAGACAGGGGAGGCTCACCCCTCCACTTT. Translated: CASSMTDRGGSPLHF.